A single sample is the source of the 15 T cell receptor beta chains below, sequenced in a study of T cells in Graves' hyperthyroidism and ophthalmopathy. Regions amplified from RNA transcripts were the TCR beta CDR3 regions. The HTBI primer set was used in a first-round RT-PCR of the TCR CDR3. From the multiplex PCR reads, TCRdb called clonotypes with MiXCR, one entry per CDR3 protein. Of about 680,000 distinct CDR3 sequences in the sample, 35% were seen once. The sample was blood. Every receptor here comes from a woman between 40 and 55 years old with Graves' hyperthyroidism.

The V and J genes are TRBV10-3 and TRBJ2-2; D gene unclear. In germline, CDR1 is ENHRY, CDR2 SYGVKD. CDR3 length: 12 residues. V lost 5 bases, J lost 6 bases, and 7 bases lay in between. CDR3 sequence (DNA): TGTGCCATCAGTTACGGCGCCGGGGAGCTGTTTTTT. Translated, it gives CAISYGAGELFF.

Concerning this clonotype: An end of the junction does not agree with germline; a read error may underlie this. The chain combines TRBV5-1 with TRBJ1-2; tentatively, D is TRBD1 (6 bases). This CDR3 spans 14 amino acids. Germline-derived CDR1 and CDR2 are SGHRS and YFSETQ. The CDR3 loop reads CASSWGRESYGYTF. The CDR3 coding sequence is TGTGCCAGCAGCTGGGGGCGCGAGAGCTATGGCTACACCTTC.

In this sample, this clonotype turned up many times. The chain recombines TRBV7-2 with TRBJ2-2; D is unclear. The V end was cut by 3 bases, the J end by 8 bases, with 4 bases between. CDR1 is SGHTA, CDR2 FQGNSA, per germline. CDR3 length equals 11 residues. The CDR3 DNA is TGTGCCAGCAGCTTTTGGGGGGAGCTGTTTTTT. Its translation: CASSFWGELFF.

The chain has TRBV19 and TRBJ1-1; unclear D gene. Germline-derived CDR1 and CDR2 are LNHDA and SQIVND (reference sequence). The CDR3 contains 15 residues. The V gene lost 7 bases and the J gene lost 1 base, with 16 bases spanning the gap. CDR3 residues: CASTFLRGANTEAFF. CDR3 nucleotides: TGTGCCAGTACTTTTCTCCGGGGTGCGAACACTGAAGCTTTCTTT. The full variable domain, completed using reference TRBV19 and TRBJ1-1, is DGGITQSPKYLFRKEGQNVTLSCEQNLNHDAMYWYRQDPGQGLRLIYYSQIVNDFQKGDIAEGYSVSREKKESFPLTVTSAQKNPTAFYLCASTFLRGANTEAFFGQGTRLTVV.

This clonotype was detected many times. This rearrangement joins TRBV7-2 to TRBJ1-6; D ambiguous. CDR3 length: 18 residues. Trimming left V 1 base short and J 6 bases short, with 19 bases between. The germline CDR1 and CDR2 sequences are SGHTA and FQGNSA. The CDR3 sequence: CASSLVKGIYEANSPLHF. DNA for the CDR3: TGTGCCAGCAGCTTAGTTAAGGGCATTTACGAAGCTAATTCACCCCTCCACTTT.

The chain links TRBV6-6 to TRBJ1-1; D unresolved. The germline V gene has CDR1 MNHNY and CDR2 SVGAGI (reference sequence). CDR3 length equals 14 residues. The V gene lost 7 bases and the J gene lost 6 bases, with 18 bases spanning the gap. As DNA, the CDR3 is TGTGCCAGCACCGAGAGACGGGCGCGGTCTGAAGCTTTCTTT. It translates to CASTERRARSEAFF.

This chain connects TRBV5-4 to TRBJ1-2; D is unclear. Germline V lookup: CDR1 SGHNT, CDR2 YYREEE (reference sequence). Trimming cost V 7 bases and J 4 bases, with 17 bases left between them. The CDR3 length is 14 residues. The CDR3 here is CASSPPTTSYGYTF. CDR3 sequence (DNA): TGTGCCAGCTCACCACCTACAACCTCCTATGGCTACACCTTC.

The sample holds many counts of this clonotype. CDR3 in amino acids: CASSDGQLFPNQPQHF. DNA for the CDR3: TGTGCCAGTAGCGACGGACAACTTTTCCCCAATCAGCCCCAGCATTTT. The genes are TRBV19 and TRBJ1-5; D may be TRBD1 (5 bases). CDR1 LNHDA and CDR2 SQIVND come from the germline V gene (reference sequence). Between the trimmed V and J ends, which lost 6 bases and 3 bases, there was a span of 18 bases. This CDR3 is 16 amino acids long.

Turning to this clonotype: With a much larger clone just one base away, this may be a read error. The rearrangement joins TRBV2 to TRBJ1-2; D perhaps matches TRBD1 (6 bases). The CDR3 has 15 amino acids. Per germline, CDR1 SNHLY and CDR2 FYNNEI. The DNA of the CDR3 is TGTGCCAGCACCACCTGGACAGACTTTAACTATGGCTACGCCTTC. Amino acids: CASTTWTDFNYGYAF.

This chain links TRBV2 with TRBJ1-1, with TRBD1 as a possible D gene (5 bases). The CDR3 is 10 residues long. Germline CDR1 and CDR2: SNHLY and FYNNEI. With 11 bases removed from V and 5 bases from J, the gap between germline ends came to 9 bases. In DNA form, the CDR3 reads TGTGCCTGGGGCGAGACTGAAGCTTTCTTT. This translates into CAWGETEAFF.

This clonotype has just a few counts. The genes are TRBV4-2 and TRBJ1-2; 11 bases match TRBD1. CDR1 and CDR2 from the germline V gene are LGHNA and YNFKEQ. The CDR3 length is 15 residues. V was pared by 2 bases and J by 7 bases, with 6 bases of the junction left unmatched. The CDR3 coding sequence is TGTGCCAGCAGCCAACGGACAGGGGGCCCGTCTGGCTACACCTTC. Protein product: CASSQRTGGPSGYTF.

The DNA for the CDR3 is TGTGCCAGCAGCGTAAGATGGGGCAGGAAAGGGAACACCGGGGAGCTGTTTTTT. It encodes CASSVRWGRKGNTGELFF. V gene TRBV9 combines with J gene TRBJ2-2; a possible D gene is TRBD1 (5 bases). This CDR3 contains 18 residues. From germline, CDR1 is SGDLS and CDR2 YYNGEE. The ends were cut back, 1 base at V and 1 base at J, with 17 bases in the middle. The whole variable domain, filled in from reference TRBV9 and TRBJ2-2, reads DSGVTQTPKHLITATGQRVTLRCSPRSGDLSVYWYQQSLDQGLQFLIQYYNGEERAKGNILERFSAQQFPDLHSELNLSSLELGDSALYFCASSVRWGRKGNTGELFFGEGSRLTVL.

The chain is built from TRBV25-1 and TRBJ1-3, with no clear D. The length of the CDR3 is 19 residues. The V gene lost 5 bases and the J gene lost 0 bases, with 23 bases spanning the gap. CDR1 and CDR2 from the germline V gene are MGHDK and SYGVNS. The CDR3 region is CASSLGPWAFRVSGNTIYF. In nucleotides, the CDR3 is TGTGCCAGCAGTTTGGGCCCTTGGGCATTCAGAGTCTCTGGAAACACCATATATTTT.

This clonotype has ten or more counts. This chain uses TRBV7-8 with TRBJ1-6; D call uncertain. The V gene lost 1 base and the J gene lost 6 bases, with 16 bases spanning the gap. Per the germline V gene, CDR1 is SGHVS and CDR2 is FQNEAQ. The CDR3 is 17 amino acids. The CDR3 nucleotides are TGTGCCAGCAGCTTAGTTGGGCCCCCGCTCCGTAATTCACCCCTCCACTTT. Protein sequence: CASSLVGPPLRNSPLHF.

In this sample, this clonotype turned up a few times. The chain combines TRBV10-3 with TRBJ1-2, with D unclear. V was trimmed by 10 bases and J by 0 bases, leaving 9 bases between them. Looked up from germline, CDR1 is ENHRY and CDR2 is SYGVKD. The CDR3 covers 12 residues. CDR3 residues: CASGQSNYGYTF. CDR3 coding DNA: TGTGCCAGCGGGCAGTCTAACTATGGCTACACCTTC.